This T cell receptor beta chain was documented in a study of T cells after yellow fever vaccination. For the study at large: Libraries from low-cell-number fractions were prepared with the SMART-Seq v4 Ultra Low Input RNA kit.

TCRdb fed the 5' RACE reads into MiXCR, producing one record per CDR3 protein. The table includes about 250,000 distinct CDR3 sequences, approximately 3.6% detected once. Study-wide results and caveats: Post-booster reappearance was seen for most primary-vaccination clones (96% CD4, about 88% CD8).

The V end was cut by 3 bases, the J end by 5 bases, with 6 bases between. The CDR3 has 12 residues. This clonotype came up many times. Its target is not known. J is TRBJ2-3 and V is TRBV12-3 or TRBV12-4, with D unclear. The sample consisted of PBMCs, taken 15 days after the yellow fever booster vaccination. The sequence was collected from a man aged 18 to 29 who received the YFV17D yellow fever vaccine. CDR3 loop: CASSLWGDTQYF. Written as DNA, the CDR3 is TGTGCCAGCAGTTTGTGGGGAGATACGCAGTATTTT.